The T cell receptor beta chain described here comes from a study of shared clonotypes between healthy human individuals. Trimming removed 0 bases from V and 3 bases from J, with 20 bases in between. Germline CDR1 reads LNHNV; CDR2 reads YYDKDF (reference sequence). The CDR3 is 19 residues long. Everyone who donated was a Caucasian adult who lived in Nashville, Tennessee. Profiled with immunoSEQ multiplex PCR; TCRdb holds only in-frame clones, not every one. The sample yields some 2,400,000 clones, approximately 96% seen once. The sequencing sample was made of naive CD4+ T cells sorted from blood. As to subset: CD45RA+ positively selected. V gene TRBV15 combines with J gene TRBJ1-4; D uncertain. This receptor was obtained from a man between 18 and 29 years old in good health. The CDR3 DNA reads as TGTGCCACCAGCAGAGATGTTGGCCAGTCGGGTCGGGCTAATGAAAAACTGTTTTTT. Translated: CATSRDVGQSGRANEKLFF.